The clone carrying this TCR beta chain was observed at least ten times. Germline values: CDR1 MNHNS, CDR2 SASEGT. The CDR3 loop spans 16 amino acids. Trimming took off 6 bases at V and 6 bases at J, with 24 bases between the two ends. Clinical symptoms, serum thyroxine, TRAb, thyroid ultrasound and orbital computed tomography formed the basis of diagnosis. The data stem from a study of Graves' ophthalmopathy and Graves' hyperthyroidism. TCR beta CDR3 amplification used RNA transcripts. A first-round RT-PCR used HTBI primers, followed by a second-round multiplex PCR. TCRdb reanalysed the multiplex PCR reads using MiXCR and keeps one entry per CDR3 protein. The data contain about 480,000 distinct CDR3 sequences, around an eighth of them seen just once; the ten biggest clones take up about 9.4%.

V is TRBV6-1 and J is TRBJ2-7, with D possibly TRBD2 on 6 matching bases. This clonotype originated in a woman aged 25 to 39 with Graves' ophthalmopathy. The sequencing sample was made of blood. The CDR3 is CASSHPRGLIGVEQYF. The CDR3 coding sequence is TGTGCCAGCAGCCACCCAAGGGGACTCATAGGCGTCGAGCAGTACTTC.